The text below deals with one TCR beta chain. Its antigen is not identified. This sample is part of a study of PD-L1 blockade in urothelial cancer. Study details: After treatment start, blood was analyzed at 3 weeks (second dose) and at 6 weeks.

General study results and limits: The study found that durable-benefit patients expanded tumor-associated blood clones more at 3 weeks.

Each PCR reaction had synthetic TCR analog templates spiked into it. The method was immunoSEQ multiplex PCR; TCRdb's version includes in-frame clones alone and lacks a portion of them. The data show about 63,000 clones, with roughly 79% seen just once and around 6% held by the top ten. Per the germline V gene, CDR1 is SGHRS and CDR2 is YFSETQ. V was cut by 0 bases and J by 8 bases, with 11 bases left in between. The CDR3 runs to 13 residues. Time point in this sample: pretreatment peripheral blood. Patients presented with locally advanced or metastatic urothelial carcinoma. The sample consisted of PBMCs, taken around atezolizumab (anti-PD-L1) treatment. The genes are TRBV5-1 and TRBJ1-1; tentative D call: TRBD1 (5 bases). This receptor was obtained from a man in his sixties or seventies with urothelial cancer. CDR3 DNA: TGCGCCAGCAGCTTGGCCACCTCAGGGGAAGCTTTCTTT. Amino acid sequence: CASSLATSGEAFF.